The T cell receptor beta chain described here comes from a study of Ad26.COV2.S vaccination and SARS-CoV-2 variants. Study-level information: A participant enrolled in the COV1001 Ad26.COV2.S trial arm provided the sample. Study results and caveats: The study found higher spike-specific TCR breadth in vaccine than placebo recipients.

The treatment: some 19 received Ad26.COV2.S at low or high dose, single or two shots; 5 received placebo; per-sample allocation not given. Day 63 following the first vaccine or placebo injection was when the samples were taken. In Boston, an adult donor aged 18-55 years took part. Ad26 vector vaccine expressed Wuhan-strain SARS-CoV-2 spike. Trimming stripped 2 bases from V and 4 bases from J, with 11 bases between. CDR3 length: 14 residues. Germline V gene data show CDR1 as MNHNS and CDR2 as SASEGT. This clone occurred once. Its antigen is as yet unknown. The assay was immunoSEQ multiplex PCR, and TCRdb's table has in-frame clones only and misses some. The sample includes around 300,000 clones, roughly 90% seen only once; the top ten take around 10%.

The rearrangement joins TRBV6-1 to TRBJ1-1; maybe TRBD1 (5 bases). The sample in question was peripheral blood, obtained in a trial of Ad26.COV2.S vaccine versus placebo. This TCR was sampled from a person aged 18-60 years who received the Ad26.COV2.S COVID-19 vaccine or a placebo. The CDR3 coding sequence is TGTGCCAGCAGTGAAAAGGGGATCCTCACTGAAGCTTTCTTT. It yields the protein CASSEKGILTEAFF.